This T cell receptor beta chain was profiled in a study of blood T cell repertoires in COVID-19. About the research overall: Sites across the United States, Italy and Spain contributed samples from acute and convalescent COVID-19.

Source study methods: Amplification from reference gene primers served as the basis for estimated nucleated cell counts. Generated by immunoSEQ multiplex PCR, the TCRdb table keeps only in-frame clones and is missing some. That table is the source of V, J and clone size, and D and trimming were worked out from the DNA. The data contain roughly 230,000 clones, 80% to 90% of them singletons. CDR3 size: 14 residues. V lost 4 bases, J lost 1 base, and 12 bases lay in between. CDR1 and CDR2 from the germline V gene are SGHKS and YYEKEE (reference sequence). The V gene is TRBV5-5, the J gene TRBJ2-7; tentatively, D is TRBD1 (5 bases). The TCR sequence derives from a man aged 35-49 years with acute or convalescent COVID-19. Sequenced sample: peripheral blood. The CDR3 loop is CASSEPQGSYEQYF. The CDR3 nucleotides are TGTGCCAGCAGCGAACCCCAGGGATCCTACGAGCAGTACTTC.